Here is one TCR beta chain with its context. Antigen specificity is unknown. This specimen belongs to a study of cytomegalovirus exposure and HLA in healthy donors. About the research overall: In a previous analysis, approximately 110 million unique TCR beta sequences were found from 150 million to 200 million T cells. Overall study results and limits: According to a later analysis, donors in an Asian-associated ancestry cluster reportedly had fewer N-insertions than the 666-donor mean.

Researchers ran the PCR with 60 Vbeta and 13 Jbeta primers. The protocol was immunoSEQ multiplex PCR, while the TCRdb copy is restricted to in-frame clones and leaves out a portion. There are fewer than 150,000 clones in the sample; approximately 85% occur only once, and roughly 6.7% lies in the top ten. V was shortened by 3 bases and J by 2 bases, with 8 bases between the two germline ends. In germline, CDR1 is SGDLS, CDR2 YYNGEE. This CDR3 is 14 amino acids long. The specimen sequenced was PBMCs. The chain links TRBV9 to TRBJ2-2; no clear D gene. This clonotype was sampled from a woman aged 25-40 years in good health and CMV-seropositive. CDR3 sequence (DNA): TGTGCCAGCAGCGCCCCACTTAACACCGGGGAGCTGTTTTTT. Translated: CASSAPLNTGELFF.